The 11 T cell receptor beta chains below were found in one sample sequenced in a study of shared clonotypes between healthy human individuals. Profiled with immunoSEQ multiplex PCR; TCRdb holds only in-frame clones, not every one. The data show about 2.5 million clones, with about 90% seen just once and approximately 0.39% held by the top ten. The sequenced material came from naive CD4+ T cells from PBMCs. Documented subset: CD45RA+ positively selected. The receptors were sampled from a man younger than 35 in good health. Some clones in this sample may be carry-over from other donors' samples.

The chain has TRBV2 and TRBJ2-5; a weak D match, TRBD2 (5 bases). The ends were cut back, 4 bases at V and 3 bases at J, with 9 bases in the middle. Germline V gives CDR1 SNHLY, CDR2 FYNNEI. The CDR3 spans 13 residues. CDR3 nucleotide sequence: TGTGCCAGCAGTGGGCTAGCTGAAGAGACCCAGTACTTC. Translation gives CASSGLAEETQYF. Full variable domain (remainder filled in from reference TRBV2 and TRBJ2-5): EPEVTQTPSHQVTQMGQEVILRCVPISNHLYFYWYRQILGQKVEFLVSFYNNEISEKSEIFDDQFSVERPDGSNFTLKIRSTKLEDSAMYFCASSGLAEETQYFGPGTRLLVL.

The gene calls are TRBV5-1 and TRBJ2-1; D gene uncertain. Germline V CDR1 and CDR2: SGHRS, YFSETQ. Trimming removed 4 bases at V and 1 base at J, with 9 bases between. This CDR3 is built from 14 residues. The DNA for the CDR3 is TGCGCCAGCAGCCAGTCATGGTCCTACAATGAGCAGTTCTTC. Amino acid sequence: CASSQSWSYNEQFF.

The chain is built from TRBV28 and TRBJ2-7, with 7 positions matching TRBD1. In germline, CDR1 is MDHEN, CDR2 SYDVKM. The junction had 5 bases not matched to a gene; V was cut back by 3 bases and J by 3 bases. This CDR3 is built from 14 residues. The CDR3 DNA reads as TGTGCCAGCAGTTTGACAGGGTTCGACTACGAGCAGTACTTC. Its translation is CASSLTGFDYEQYF.

This chain links TRBV27 with TRBJ2-7; D may correspond to TRBD1 or TRBD2 (5 bases each). The V gene's germline CDR1 is MNHEY and CDR2 SMNVEV (reference sequence). The CDR3 spans 16 residues. V shed 6 bases and J shed 4 bases, with 22 bases lying between them. The CDR3 DNA is TGTGCCAGCAGCCACGCCCGGGACCGCAAATCTTACGAGCAGTACTTC. Translation gives CASSHARDRKSYEQYF.

This clone turned up a few times. V gene TRBV6-1 combines with J gene TRBJ1-1; a possible D gene is TRBD1 (5 bases). V was trimmed by 7 bases and J by 4 bases, leaving 13 bases between them. In germline, CDR1 is MNHNS, CDR2 SASEGT. The CDR3 has 13 amino acids. As DNA, the CDR3 is TGTGCCAGCACGGTTTCGGGGGGCACTGAAGCTTTCTTT. Amino acid sequence: CASTVSGGTEAFF.

Note on this clone: Other DNA sequences in this sample translate to the same CDR3. The chain joins TRBV5-1 to TRBJ2-1; D is uncertain. V was pared by 0 bases and J by 0 bases, with 7 bases between. Germline-derived CDR1 and CDR2 are SGHRS and YFSETQ. This CDR3 contains 15 residues. The CDR3 DNA reads as TGCGCCAGCAGCTTGGACTTGAGCTCCTACAATGAGCAGTTCTTC. Its protein is CASSLDLSSYNEQFF.

This chain connects TRBV29-1 to TRBJ2-1, with TRBD2 as a possible D gene (5 bases). Trimming pared 3 bases from V and 1 base from J, leaving 10 bases between. The CDR3 covers 14 residues. CDR1 SQVTM and CDR2 ANQGSEA come from the germline V gene. The CDR3 reads CSVDYPGSYNEQFF. CDR3 nucleotides: TGCAGCGTTGATTATCCGGGGTCCTACAATGAGCAGTTCTTC.

The V call is TRBV9, the J call TRBJ1-3, with a tentative D call TRBD1 (5 bases). The CDR3 is 14 amino acids. CDR1 and CDR2 from the germline V gene are SGDLS and YYNGEE. The V and J ends lost 3 bases and 2 bases respectively, with 9 bases between them. The CDR3 loop is CASSAVQAGNTIYF. CDR3 coding DNA: TGTGCCAGCAGCGCAGTACAGGCTGGAAACACCATATATTTT. The full variable domain, its missing parts supplied by reference TRBV9 and TRBJ1-3, is DSGVTQTPKHLITATGQRVTLRCSPRSGDLSVYWYQQSLDQGLQFLIQYYNGEERAKGNILERFSAQQFPDLHSELNLSSLELGDSALYFCASSAVQAGNTIYFGEGSWLTVV.

The chain employs TRBV7-7 and TRBJ2-2, with no clear D. The CDR3 sequence is 15 residues long. The V gene's germline CDR1 is SSHAT and CDR2 FNYEAQ (reference sequence). V dropped 1 base and J dropped 2 bases, with 8 bases sitting between them. CDR3 sequence reads: CASSLGSPNTGELFF. The CDR3 DNA is TGTGCCAGCAGCTTAGGATCCCCCAACACCGGGGAGCTGTTTTTT.

This chain connects TRBV11-2 to TRBJ2-4, with D possibly TRBD2 on 5 matching bases. From germline, CDR1 is SGHAT and CDR2 FQNNGV. The CDR3 consists of 15 residues. The ends were cut back, 1 base at V and 6 bases at J, with 13 bases in the middle. This CDR3 is CASSLVGSRGNIQYF. As DNA, the CDR3 is TGTGCCAGCAGCTTAGTCGGGTCACGGGGAAACATTCAGTACTTC.

This rearrangement joins TRBV4-1 to TRBJ2-5; 13 bases are shared with TRBD2. V lost 3 bases to trimming and J lost 0 bases; unmatched junction nucleotides: 10. The length of the CDR3 is 19 residues. In germline, CDR1 is MGHRA, CDR2 YSYEKL. CDR3 sequence reads: CASSHAKPGTSGNQETQYF. DNA of the CDR3: TGCGCCAGCAGCCATGCAAAACCCGGGACTAGCGGGAACCAAGAGACCCAGTACTTC.